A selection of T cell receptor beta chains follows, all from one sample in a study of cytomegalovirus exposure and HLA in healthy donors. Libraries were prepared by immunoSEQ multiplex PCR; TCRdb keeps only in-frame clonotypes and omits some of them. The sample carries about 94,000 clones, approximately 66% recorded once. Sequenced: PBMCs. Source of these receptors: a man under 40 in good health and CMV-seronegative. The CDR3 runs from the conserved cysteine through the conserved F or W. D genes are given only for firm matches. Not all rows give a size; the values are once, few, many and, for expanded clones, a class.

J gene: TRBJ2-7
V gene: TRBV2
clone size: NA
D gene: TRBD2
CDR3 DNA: TGTGCCAGGTCGGGAGGTAGAAAAAACTACTACGAGCAGTACTTC
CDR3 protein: CARSGGRKNYYEQYF

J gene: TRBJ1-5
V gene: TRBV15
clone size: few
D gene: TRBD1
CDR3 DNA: TGTGCCACCAGCAGAGGGACAGGGGGCAATCAGCCCCAGCATTTT
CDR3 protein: CATSRGTGGNQPQHF

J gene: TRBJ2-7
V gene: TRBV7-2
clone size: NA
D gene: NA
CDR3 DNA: TGTGCCAGCAGCTTTTTTCATCGGTACGAGCAGTACTTC
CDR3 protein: CASSFFHRYEQYF

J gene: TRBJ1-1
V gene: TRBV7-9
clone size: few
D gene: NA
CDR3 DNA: TGTGCCAGCAGCCCACGCACGGGTGAAGCTTTCTTT
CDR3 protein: CASSPRTGEAFF

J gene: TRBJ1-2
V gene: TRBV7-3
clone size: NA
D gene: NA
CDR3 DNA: TGTGCCAGCAGCCCCATCCCCGGGGGAGAGGGTGGCTACACCTTC
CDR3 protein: CASSPIPGGEGGYTF

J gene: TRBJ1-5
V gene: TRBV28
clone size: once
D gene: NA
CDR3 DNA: TGTGCCAGCAGCGCCGTCGTGGGCCGCAATCAGCCCCAGCATTTT
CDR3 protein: CASSAVVGRNQPQHF

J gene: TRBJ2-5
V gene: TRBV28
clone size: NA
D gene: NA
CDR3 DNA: TGTGCCAGCAGAGCAGGGAAAGAGACCCAGTACTTC
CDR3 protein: CASRAGKETQYF

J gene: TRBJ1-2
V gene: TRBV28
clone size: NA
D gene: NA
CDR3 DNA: TGTGCCAGCAGCCCTCAGGACCTTCGGAGGGTCTATGGCTACACCTTC
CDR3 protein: CASSPQDLRRVYGYTF

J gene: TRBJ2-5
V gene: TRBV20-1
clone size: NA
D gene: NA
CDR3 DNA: TGCAGTGCTAGAGCTGTAGAGACCCAGTACTTC
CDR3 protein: CSARAVETQYF

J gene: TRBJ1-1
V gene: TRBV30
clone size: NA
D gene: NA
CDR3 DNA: TGTGCCTGGAGTGTTAAAGGGGCGAACACTGAAGCTTTCTTT
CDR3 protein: CAWSVKGANTEAFF

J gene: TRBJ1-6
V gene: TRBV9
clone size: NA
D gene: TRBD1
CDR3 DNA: TGTGCCAGCAGCCTGGGGACAGCCCCTAATTCACCCCTCCACTTT
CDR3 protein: CASSLGTAPNSPLHF

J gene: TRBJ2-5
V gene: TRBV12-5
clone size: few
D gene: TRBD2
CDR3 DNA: TGTGCTAGTGCCCAAGGACTAGCGGGTGTCCAAGAGACCCAGTACTTC
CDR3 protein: CASAQGLAGVQETQYF

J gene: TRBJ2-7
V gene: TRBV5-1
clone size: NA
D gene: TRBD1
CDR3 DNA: TGCGCCAGCAGCTCTGACAGGGTTCGGTACGAGCAGTACTTC
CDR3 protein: CASSSDRVRYEQYF

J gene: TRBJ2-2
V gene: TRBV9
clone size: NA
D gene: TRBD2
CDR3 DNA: TGTGCCAGCAGCGAGAGAGGAGCTAGCGGGGGGAGAACCGGGGAGCTGTTTTTT
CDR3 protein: CASSERGASGGRTGELFF

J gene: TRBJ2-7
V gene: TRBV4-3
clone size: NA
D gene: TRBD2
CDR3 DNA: TGCGCCAGCAGCCAAGAGGCGGGGGGACGCCACGAGCAGTACTTC
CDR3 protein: CASSQEAGGRHEQYF

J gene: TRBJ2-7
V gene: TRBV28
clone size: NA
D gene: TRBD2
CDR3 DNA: TGTGCCAGCAGTTTCCCCGGGGGACTAGCGGGATCCTACGAGCAGTACTTC
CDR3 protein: CASSFPGGLAGSYEQYF

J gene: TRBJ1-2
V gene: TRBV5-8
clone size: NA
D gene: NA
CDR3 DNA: TGTGCCAGCAGCTTGGATCAGGGCTATGGCTACACCTTC
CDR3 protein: CASSLDQGYGYTF

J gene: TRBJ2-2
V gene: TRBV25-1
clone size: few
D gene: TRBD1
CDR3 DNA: TGTGCCAGCAGTCGACAGGGGGACACCGGGGAGCTGTTTTTT
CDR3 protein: CASSRQGDTGELFF

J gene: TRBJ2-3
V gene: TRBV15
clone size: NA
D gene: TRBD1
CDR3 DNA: TGTGCCACCGAGACAGGGGGTGGAAGTACGCAGTATTTT
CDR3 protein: CATETGGGSTQYF

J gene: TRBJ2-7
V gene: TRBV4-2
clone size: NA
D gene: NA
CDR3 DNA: TGTGCCAGCAGCCAAGAAACAGGGAGCAACGAGCAGTACTTC
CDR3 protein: CASSQETGSNEQYF

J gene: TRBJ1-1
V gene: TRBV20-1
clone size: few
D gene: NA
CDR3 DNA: TGCAGTGCTCCGGGGGACACTGAAGCTTTCTTT
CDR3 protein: CSAPGDTEAFF

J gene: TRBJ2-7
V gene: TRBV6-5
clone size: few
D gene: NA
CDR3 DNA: TGTGCCAGCAGTTACTCGATCACCGGGGAGCAGTACTTC
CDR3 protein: CASSYSITGEQYF

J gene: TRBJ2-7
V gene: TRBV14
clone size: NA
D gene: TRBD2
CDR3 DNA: TGTGCCAGCAGCCATATAGCGGGAGGGAGATACGAGCAGTACTTC
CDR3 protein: CASSHIAGGRYEQYF

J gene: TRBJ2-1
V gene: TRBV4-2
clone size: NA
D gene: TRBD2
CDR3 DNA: TGTGCCAGCAGCAGCCCCCGTGCTAGCGGGAGCAATGAGCAGTTCTTC
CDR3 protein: CASSSPRASGSNEQFF

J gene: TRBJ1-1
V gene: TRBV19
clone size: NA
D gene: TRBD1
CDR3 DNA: TGTGCCAGTAGTATGCGGGCAGGGGGTGTTACTGAAGCTTTCTTT
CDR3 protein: CASSMRAGGVTEAFF

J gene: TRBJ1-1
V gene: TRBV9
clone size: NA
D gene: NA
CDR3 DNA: TGTGCCAGCAGCACCTCACGGGGAACTGAAGCTTTCTTT
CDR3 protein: CASSTSRGTEAFF

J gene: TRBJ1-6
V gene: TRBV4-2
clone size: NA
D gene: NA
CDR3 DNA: TGTGCCAGCAGCCAAGAGTTTCGCAGGGAGGGTTCACCCCTCCACTTT
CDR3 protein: CASSQEFRREGSPLHF

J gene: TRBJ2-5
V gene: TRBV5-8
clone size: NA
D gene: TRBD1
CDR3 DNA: TGTGCCAGCAGCTTGGGCGTCCCCCAGACAGGGTTGGAGACCCAGTACTTC
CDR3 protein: CASSLGVPQTGLETQYF

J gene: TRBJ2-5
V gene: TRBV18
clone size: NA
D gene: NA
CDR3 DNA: TGTGCCAGCTCACCAGGAGCGGCCCTCGGGGTAGAGACCCAGTACTTC
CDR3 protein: CASSPGAALGVETQYF

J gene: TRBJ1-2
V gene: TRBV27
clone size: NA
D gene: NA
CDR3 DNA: TGTGCCAGCAGTCGAAGGGAGGGCTATGGCTACACCTTC
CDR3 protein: CASSRREGYGYTF

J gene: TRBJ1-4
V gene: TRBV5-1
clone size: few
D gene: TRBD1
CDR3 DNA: TGCGCCAGCAGCTCCAGGGGACAGGCAACTAATGAAAAACTGTTTTTT
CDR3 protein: CASSSRGQATNEKLFF

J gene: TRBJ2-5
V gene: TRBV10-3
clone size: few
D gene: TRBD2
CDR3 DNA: TGTGCCATCAGTGTTTTAGCGGGGGAAGAGACCCAGTACTTC
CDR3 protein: CAISVLAGEETQYF

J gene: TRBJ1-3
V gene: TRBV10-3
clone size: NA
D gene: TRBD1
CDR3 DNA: TGTGCCATCAGTGGGGGACAGGCTGGAAACACCATATATTTT
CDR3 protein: CAISGGQAGNTIYF

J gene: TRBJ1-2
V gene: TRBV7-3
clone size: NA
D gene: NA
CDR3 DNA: TGTGCCAGCAGCCCCTCGGTAGGCGTAGCCTATGGCTACACCTTC
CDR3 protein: CASSPSVGVAYGYTF

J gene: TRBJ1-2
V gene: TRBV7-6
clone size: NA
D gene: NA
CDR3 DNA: TGTGCCAGCAGCCCCAGGCAGGGGAACTATGGCTACACCTTC
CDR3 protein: CASSPRQGNYGYTF

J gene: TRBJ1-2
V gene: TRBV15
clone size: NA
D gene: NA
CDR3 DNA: TGTGCCACCAGCAGAGATAAGGCAGGGACAAGGGGCTACACCTTC
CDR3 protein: CATSRDKAGTRGYTF

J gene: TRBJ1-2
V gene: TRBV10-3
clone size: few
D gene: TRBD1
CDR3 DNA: TGTGCCATCAGTGAACACGACAGGGATGACGGCTACACCTTC
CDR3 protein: CAISEHDRDDGYTF

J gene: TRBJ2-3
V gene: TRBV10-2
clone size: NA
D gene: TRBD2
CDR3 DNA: TGCGCCAGCAGGACTAGCGGGGTACACACAGATACGCAGTATTTT
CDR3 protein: CASRTSGVHTDTQYF

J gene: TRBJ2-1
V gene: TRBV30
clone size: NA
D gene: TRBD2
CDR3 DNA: TGTGCCTGGAGTGTACTTCGGGAGGGCTCCTACAATGAGCAGTTCTTC
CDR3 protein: CAWSVLREGSYNEQFF

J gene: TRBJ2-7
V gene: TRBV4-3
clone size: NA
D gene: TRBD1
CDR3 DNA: TGCGCCAGCAGCCAAGAAAGGGACAGGTCCTACGAGCAGTACTTC
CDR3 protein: CASSQERDRSYEQYF

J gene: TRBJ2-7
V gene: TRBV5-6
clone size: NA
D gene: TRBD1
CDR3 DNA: TGTGCCAGCAGCAATACAGGGGCCTACGAGCAGTACTTC
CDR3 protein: CASSNTGAYEQYF

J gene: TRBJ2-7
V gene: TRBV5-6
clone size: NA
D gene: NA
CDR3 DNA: TGTGCCAGCAGCGAGGGGGTCGGCTACGAGCAGTACTTC
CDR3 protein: CASSEGVGYEQYF

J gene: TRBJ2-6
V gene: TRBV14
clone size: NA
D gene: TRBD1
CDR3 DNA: TGTGCCAGCAGCCCACTACAGGGGGCATCCTCTGGGGCCAACGTCCTGACTTTC
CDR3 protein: CASSPLQGASSGANVLTF

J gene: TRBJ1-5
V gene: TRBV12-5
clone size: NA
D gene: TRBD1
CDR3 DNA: TGTGCTAGTGGTTTGGTACGGGGGACAGGGGGTCAGCCCCAGCATTTT
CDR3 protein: CASGLVRGTGGQPQHF

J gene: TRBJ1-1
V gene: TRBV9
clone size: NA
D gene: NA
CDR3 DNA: TGTGCCAGCAGCGTAGCTCCCCGGCGGGGCTTGAACACTGAAGCTTTCTTT
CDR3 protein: CASSVAPRRGLNTEAFF